This TCR beta chain comes out of a study of shared clonotypes between healthy human individuals. About the research overall: Each donor's CD8 memory used one plate, CD8 naive two, each CD4 subset three.

This clone came up a few times. The test was conducted at deep level. It was about 190 ng DNA, 30,000 or so T cell genomes, that sorted-subset replicate PCRs used. This table comes from immunoSEQ multiplex PCR, and its TCRdb copy is limited to in-frame clones, with some not included. The data show 2 million to 2.5 million clones, over 90% seen once. Germline V gene sequence: CDR1 SQVTM, CDR2 ANQGSEA. The CDR3 is 11 amino acids. V was shortened by 7 bases and J by 0 bases, with 6 bases between the two germline ends. The sequenced sample consisted of naive CD4+ T cells from PBMCs. Subset here: CD45RA+ positively selected. The clonotype comes from a man younger than 35 in good health. Some clones in this sample may be carry-over from other donors' samples. This sequence joins TRBV29-1 and TRBJ1-1; D remains unclear. The CDR3 reads CSAELNTEAFF. The DNA for the CDR3 is TGCAGCGCCGAATTGAACACTGAAGCTTTCTTT.